This T cell receptor (beta chain) is from a study of T cells in Graves' hyperthyroidism and ophthalmopathy (dated by TCRdb to between 2017 and 2020). About the investigation overall: Peripheral blood was collected at initial diagnosis, before any treatment. A discovery cohort of about 95 patients, 43 with Graves' ophthalmopathy and about 58 with stable Graves' hyperthyroidism, was used to find distinguishing TCR V-J signatures. Prospective prediction of ophthalmopathy was tested in an independent validation cohort of under 20 hyperthyroidism patients and 15 to 17 patients who later progressed to ophthalmopathy. For training and testing, the roughly 97 patients in the discovery cohort were randomly divided in a 7:3 ratio. In several Graves' hyperthyroidism patients, the study also compared T-cell repertoires from thyroid tissue with T-cell repertoires from blood. After blood sampling, hyperthyroidism patients were treated with methimazole at a starting dose of 30 mg daily, and ophthalmopathy patients were treated with high-dose intravenous methylprednisolone. The paper describes TCR Vbeta CDR3 sequencing of 135 peripheral blood samples, made up of 43 ophthalmopathy patients, 70 to 75 hyperthyroidism patients and approximately 17 progressor patients. Summary of the overall study and its limitations: Most expanded thyroid clonotypes (frequency above 0.001) were also detected in blood, suggesting blood repertoires may reflect thyroid immune responses. No statistical method was used to set the sample size in advance, and investigators knew the group allocation. During validation, the model predicted progression to ophthalmopathy a median of roughly 7.1 months ahead of onset, with roughly 65% sensitivity and 72% to 85% specificity. A model built on a 13 V-J signature distinguished ophthalmopathy from stable hyperthyroidism, reaching around 88% sensitivity and 81.08% specificity in cross-validation and 80%/75% in testing.

The germline V gene (reference sequence) specifies SEHNR as CDR1 and FQNEAQ as CDR2. The CDR3 contains 14 residues, cysteine and phenylalanine counted. Only the CDR3 portion is preserved as DNA: 42 bases, with reading frame beginning at the first base. V gives up 3 bases and J gives up 2 bases, and the segment between their germline ends measures 10 bases. Stable Graves' hyperthyroidism was defined as no progression to ophthalmopathy during 18 months of follow-up. Hyperthyroidism patients were newly diagnosed, had a disease duration of under 2 months, and were aged 18 to 65 years. Exclusion was applied to patients with uncontrolled infections, other autoimmune diseases, pregnancy or lactation. Diagnoses were established on the basis of clinical symptoms, serum thyroxine and TRAb, thyroid ultrasound, and orbital computed tomography. PBMCs were separated from 10 ml of fresh peripheral blood using Ficoll-Paque density gradient centrifugation. Trizol reagent was used to extract total RNA, and RNA quality was then checked on an Agilent 2100 Bioanalyzer.

Amplification of TCR beta CDR3 regions was carried out from RNA transcripts. A first-round RT-PCR of the TCR CDR3 used the HTBI primer set with the Qiagen OneStep RT-PCR kit. The libraries were constructed in a second round of multiplex PCR and then size-selected and purified. Paired-end sequencing of the libraries was performed with 100 bp reads on an Illumina HiSeq2000. The original pipeline was this. SOAPnuke was used to process the raw data, with reads discarded if the reads contained adapters or uncalled bases, had a mean Phred below 15, or lacked an exact constant-primer or identifier match. High-quality paired reads were merged using COPE v1.2.5, and each unique nucleotide sequence was defined as a clonotype. MiTCR v1.1 was used to align the clonotypes against IMGT TRBV, TRBD and TRBJ reference segments. The analysis was restricted to V-J combinations with a frequency above 0.0001, which together covered 99% to 99.2% of the repertoires. The TCS score was defined as the ratio of F50 (clonal expansion) to E x V (chaos), calculated using BLOSUM62-based TCRdist between CDR3 peptides within each V-J. Welch's t-statistics and random forest reduced around 520 V-J features to about 13, which were used in a naive Bayes classifier (R e1071). The raw public data were reprocessed by TCRdb itself: fastp quality trimming at Q25, MiXCR clonotype calling, in-frame beta chains only. One record per CDR3 amino acid sequence lists the most common genes and DNA. It is TCRdb's table, rather than the study itself, that gives the V and J calls and clone size. The sample table shows under 400,000 distinct CDR3 sequences, and roughly 25% are seen once. Of the sample, more than 60% is held by the ten largest clones.

Concerning this clonotype: The specificity of this receptor is unknown. No base qualities exist here, and no much larger clone lies one base off it.

The receptor comes from a man in his fifties or sixties with Graves' hyperthyroidism. In this chain, TRBV7-9 is recombined with TRBJ2-5; confidence is insufficient to name the D gene. What was sequenced was blood. The nucleotides are TGTGCCAGCAGCTTTTGGACGGCACAAGAGACCCAGTACTTC. The resulting protein is CASSFWTAQETQYF.